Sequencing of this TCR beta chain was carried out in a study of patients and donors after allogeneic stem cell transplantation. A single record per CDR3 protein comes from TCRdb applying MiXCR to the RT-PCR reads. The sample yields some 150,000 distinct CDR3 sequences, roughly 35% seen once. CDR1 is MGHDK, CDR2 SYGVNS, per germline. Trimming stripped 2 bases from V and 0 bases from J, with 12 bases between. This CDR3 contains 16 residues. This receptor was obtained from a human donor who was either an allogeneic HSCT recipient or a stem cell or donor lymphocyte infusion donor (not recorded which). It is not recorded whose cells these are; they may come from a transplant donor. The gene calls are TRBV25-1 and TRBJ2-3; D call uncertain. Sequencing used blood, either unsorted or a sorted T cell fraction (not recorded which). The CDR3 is CASSERQPASTDTQYF. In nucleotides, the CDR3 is TGTGCCAGCAGTGAACGGCAGCCAGCTAGCACAGATACGCAGTATTTT.